A single sample is the source of the 23 T cell receptor beta chains below, sequenced in a study of cytomegalovirus exposure and HLA in healthy donors. The PCR used 60 Vbeta and 13 Jbeta primers. Some clones are missing from TCRdb's copy, which holds only in-frame ones; the method was immunoSEQ multiplex PCR. Of over 95,000 clones listed, approximately 80% were seen once; the top ten hold 11%. The sequenced sample was PBMCs. These TCRs come from a man aged 35-49 years in good health and CMV-seropositive.

This chain uses TRBV29-1 with TRBJ1-2; D perhaps matches TRBD1 (6 bases). Germline V gives CDR1 SQVTM, CDR2 ANQGSEA. This CDR3 spans 14 amino acids. V was clipped by 6 bases and J by 2 bases, with 16 bases between them. CDR3: CSVEKDRLNYGYTF. As DNA, the CDR3 is TGCAGCGTCGAAAAGGACAGATTAAACTATGGCTACACCTTC.

The gene calls are TRBV9 and TRBJ2-3; TRBD2 aligns across 14 bases. The germline gives CDR1 SGDLS, CDR2 YYNGEE. The trim removed 4 bases at V and 2 bases at J, leaving 3 bases unmatched. The CDR3 has 16 amino acids. As DNA, the CDR3 is TGTGCCAGCAGCATGGGACTAGCGGGGGTCACAGATACGCAGTATTTT. It is translated as CASSMGLAGVTDTQYF.

J is TRBJ2-1 and V is TRBV5-5, with 8 bases identical to TRBD1. Germline V lookup: CDR1 SGHKS, CDR2 YYEKEE (reference sequence). CDR3 length: 15 residues. Trimming took 1 base from V and 5 from J; bases not matched to a gene: 5. CDR3 DNA: TGTGCCAGCAGCTTGTCCAGGGGGCCCAACAATGAGCAGTTCTTC. The encoded protein is CASSLSRGPNNEQFF.

The J gene is TRBJ1-1, the V gene TRBV15; D remains unclear. V was cut by 1 base and J by 6 bases, with 12 bases left in between. This CDR3 is built from 14 residues. CDR1 is LNHNV, CDR2 YYDKDF, per germline (reference sequence). This CDR3 reads CATSRAAQAPEAFF. CDR3 sequence (DNA): TGTGCCACCAGCAGAGCGGCGCAGGCTCCTGAAGCTTTCTTT. The full variable domain, with the rest looked up from reference TRBV15 and TRBJ1-1, is DAMVIQNPRYQVTQFGKPVTLSCSQTLNHNVMYWYQQKSSQAPKLLFHYYDKDFNNEADTPDNFQSRRPNTSFCFLDIRSPGLGDTAMYLCATSRAAQAPEAFFGQGTRLTVV.

As to this clone: Other DNA sequences from this sample encode an identical CDR3 as well. This chain uses TRBV5-1 with TRBJ1-3; D uncertain. This CDR3 region has 15 residues. CDR1 is SGHRS, CDR2 YFSETQ, per germline. Trimming removed 0 bases at V and 0 bases at J, with 7 bases between. The CDR3 DNA sequence: TGCGCCAGCAGCTTGGGTGGGAGCTCTGGAAACACCATATATTTT. Its translation is CASSLGGSSGNTIYF.

On this clone itself: Within the sample, other DNA sequences also encode this same CDR3. This sequence joins TRBV7-2 and TRBJ1-6; a possible D gene is TRBD1 (5 bases). Germline V CDR1 and CDR2: SGHTA, FQGNSA. This CDR3 is 14 amino acids long. V lost 3 bases and J 11 bases, leaving 14 bases between the germline ends. The CDR3: CASSFGRQGAPLHF. The CDR3 DNA reads TGTGCCAGCAGCTTCGGCCGTCAAGGGGCACCCCTCCACTTT.

The V call is TRBV7-2, the J call TRBJ2-3; 9 positions match TRBD2. V was clipped by 4 bases and J by 4 bases; unmatched bases: 3. The CDR3 loop spans 14 amino acids. The germline V gene encodes CDR1 SGHTA and CDR2 FQGNSA. The CDR3 DNA follows: TGTGCCAGCAGCTCTAGCGGGGCTGCAGATACGCAGTATTTT. Translation: CASSSSGAADTQYF.

Remarks on this clone: Relative to the germline gene, one junction end is altered; a read error may explain this. The V call is TRBV29-1, the J call TRBJ1-2; 9 nucleotides match TRBD1. The CDR3 totals 14 residues. Germline CDR1 is SQVTM and CDR2 is ANQGSEA. CDR3 in DNA: TGCAGCGCTGAAACAGGGGGCGTGAACTATGGCTACACCTTC. Encoded protein: CSAETGGVNYGYTF. Full variable domain (outside the CDR3, taken from reference TRBV29-1 and TRBJ1-2): SAVISQKPSRDICQRGTSLTIQCQVDSQVTMMFWYRQQPGQSLTLIATANQGSEATYESGFVIDKFPISRPNLTFSTLTVSNMSPEDSSIYLCSAETGGVNYGYTFGSGTRLTVV.

As to this clone: An end of the junction does not agree with germline; a read error may underlie this. V is TRBV7-2 and J is TRBJ2-1, with a possible D match to TRBD1 (6 bases). The CDR3 sequence is 14 residues long. Germline CDR1 is SGHTA and CDR2 is FQGNSA. The CDR3 DNA sequence: TGTGCCAGCAGCTTAGGGAACAGGGCTGGGGAGCTGTTCTTC. This codes for CASSLGNRAGELFF.

This chain joins TRBV28 and TRBJ1-2; the match to TRBD1 covers 9 bases. V lost 8 bases, J lost 10 bases, and 8 bases stayed unmatched. The germline gives CDR1 MDHEN, CDR2 SYDVKM. The length of the CDR3 is 12 residues. The CDR3 loop reads CASLTGGRVYTF. As DNA, the CDR3 is TGTGCCAGCCTCACAGGGGGCCGCGTCTACACCTTC.

V is TRBV6-4 and J is TRBJ2-3, with TRBD1 as a possible D gene (5 bases). CDR1 is MRHNA and CDR2 is SNTAGT in the germline V gene. This CDR3 has 16 residues. With 0 bases removed from V and 5 bases from J, the gap between germline ends came to 15 bases. In nucleotides, the CDR3 is TGTGCCAGCAGTGACTCGTGGGGCAACCCTGTAGATACGCAGTATTTT. This sequence encodes CASSDSWGNPVDTQYF.

This chain links TRBV28 with TRBJ2-1; 9 bases match TRBD1. The CDR3 length is 15 residues. CDR1 is MDHEN and CDR2 is SYDVKM in the germline V gene. The ends lost 6 bases at V and 4 bases at J; junction bases unmatched: 7. The CDR3 protein is CASSPTGGRYNEQFF. The CDR3 DNA is TGTGCCAGCAGCCCGACAGGGGGAAGATACAATGAGCAGTTCTTC.

The rearrangement joins TRBV6-1 to TRBJ1-4; weak D call: TRBD1 (5 bases). CDR1 is MNHNS, CDR2 SASEGT, per germline. The V end was cut by 2 bases, the J end by 1 base, with 11 bases between. The CDR3 loop spans 16 amino acids. CDR3 coding DNA: TGTGCCAGCAGTGAATCTATTAGGGGAACTAATGAAAAACTGTTTTTT. Amino acids: CASSESIRGTNEKLFF.

A note on this clone: An end of the junction differs from the germline gene, which may be a read error. The J gene is TRBJ1-2, the V gene TRBV5-1; D possibly corresponds to TRBD1 (5 bases). This CDR3 spans 15 amino acids. Germline CDR1 and CDR2: SGHRS and YFSETQ. CDR3 amino acids: CASSPGGARGYVYTF. The CDR3 DNA sequence: TGCGCCAGCAGCCCCGGGGGAGCTCGGGGCTATGTCTACACCTTC.

Points on this clone: At one end, the junction sequence differs from germline, possibly due to a read error. The J gene is TRBJ1-2, the V gene TRBV7-9, with D possibly being TRBD1 (6 bases). The germline V gene has CDR1 SEHNR and CDR2 FQNEAQ (reference sequence). The CDR3 totals 16 residues. The CDR3 is CSSSHPGWVRGYGYTF. In nucleotides, the CDR3 is TGTTCCAGCAGCCACCCCGGCTGGGTCAGGGGCTATGGCTACACCTTC.

The chain joins TRBV10-3 to TRBJ2-3; D is perhaps TRBD2 (6 bases). Looked up from germline, CDR1 is ENHRY and CDR2 is SYGVKD. The ends were cut back, 2 bases at V and 4 bases at J, with 13 bases in the middle. The CDR3 has 15 amino acids. CDR3 in DNA: TGTGCCATCAGTGAGGATGGCGGGGAATCAGATACGCAGTATTTT. Its translation is CAISEDGGESDTQYF.

This clone was observed a few times. The chain is built from TRBV6-5 and TRBJ1-1, with D perhaps matching TRBD1 (6 bases). Germline V gene sequence: CDR1 MNHEY, CDR2 SVGAGI. V shed 5 bases and J shed 10 bases, with 17 bases lying between them. The CDR3 loop spans 13 amino acids. The CDR3, as DNA: TGTGCCAGCAGTCTCAACAGGGTTCCTGGAGCTTTCTTT. Its translation is CASSLNRVPGAFF.

The chain is built from TRBV21-1 and TRBJ2-7; the D call TRBD1 from the table was never checked on the DNA. TRBV21-1 is labeled a pseudogene. The CDR3 has 16 residues. CDR3 amino acids: CASSSQATGMPWEQYF. DNA for the CDR3: TGTGCCAGCAGCTCCCAAGCGACAGGGATGCCTTGGGAGCAGTACTTC.

The chain is built from TRBV6-1 and TRBJ1-5; TRBD1 might be the D (6 bases). CDR1 is MNHNS, CDR2 SASEGT, per germline. Trimming removed 5 bases at V and 7 bases at J, with 12 bases between. The CDR3 has 13 amino acids. The CDR3 sequence: CASSLQQGQPQHF. DNA of the CDR3: TGTGCCAGCAGTTTACAACAGGGACAGCCCCAGCATTTT.

The V and J genes are TRBV6-6 and TRBJ2-2; 7 bases line up with TRBD1. From germline, CDR1 is MNHNY and CDR2 SVGAGI (reference sequence). This CDR3 is built from 16 residues. V shed 2 bases, J shed 6 bases, and the junction held 9 bases outside the gene matches. CDR3 in DNA: TGTGCCAGCAGTTACGGCTTCGGGACAGCGGCCGGGGAGCTGTTTTTT. The encoded protein is CASSYGFGTAAGELFF.

This clone was seen only a few times. V is TRBV15 and J is TRBJ2-6; 8 bases are a match to TRBD1. V shed 8 bases, J shed 3 bases, and the junction held 6 bases outside the gene matches. The CDR3 has 15 amino acids. Germline CDR1 LNHNV, CDR2 YYDKDF (reference sequence). Here the CDR3 reads CATGGQGGGANVLTF. The CDR3 region has the DNA TGTGCCACCGGCGGACAGGGTGGTGGGGCCAACGTCCTGACTTTC.

The chain combines TRBV5-1 with TRBJ2-1, with a weak D call TRBD1 (6 bases). Germline V gives CDR1 SGHRS, CDR2 YFSETQ. The CDR3 is 14 residues long. Trimming left V 0 bases short and J 8 bases short, with 12 bases between. CDR3 sequence: CASSLAGARHEQFF. The CDR3 nucleotides read TGCGCCAGCAGCTTGGCAGGGGCACGGCATGAGCAGTTCTTC.

This chain connects TRBV2 to TRBJ2-3, with D perhaps TRBD1 (6 bases). Germline assignment: CDR1 SNHLY and CDR2 FYNNEI. Trimming took off 4 bases at V and 3 bases at J, with 11 bases between the two ends. The CDR3 contains 14 residues. CDR3 DNA sequence: TGTGCCAGCAGTGGGACAGCGAGGACAGATACGCAGTATTTT. Its translation is CASSGTARTDTQYF.